What follows is one T cell receptor (beta chain) and its context. This sample is part of a study of cytomegalovirus exposure and HLA in healthy donors. A multiplex PCR was run with 60 Vbeta primers and 13 Jbeta primers. Sequencing used immunoSEQ multiplex PCR; TCRdb keeps in-frame clones, though not all of them. The sample totals approximately 110,000 clones; its top ten clones hold around 2.4%. This CDR3 spans 14 amino acids. Deletions cut 7 bases from V and 1 base from J, with 11 bases between. In germline, CDR1 is SQVTM, CDR2 ANQGSEA. The V and J genes are TRBV29-1 and TRBJ2-6; D is possibly TRBD1 (6 bases). This receptor was identified in a man in his forties in good health and CMV-seronegative. The material sequenced was PBMCs. The CDR3 reads CSAITGSGANVLTF. CDR3 DNA: TGCAGCGCCATCACAGGGTCTGGGGCCAACGTCCTGACTTTC.